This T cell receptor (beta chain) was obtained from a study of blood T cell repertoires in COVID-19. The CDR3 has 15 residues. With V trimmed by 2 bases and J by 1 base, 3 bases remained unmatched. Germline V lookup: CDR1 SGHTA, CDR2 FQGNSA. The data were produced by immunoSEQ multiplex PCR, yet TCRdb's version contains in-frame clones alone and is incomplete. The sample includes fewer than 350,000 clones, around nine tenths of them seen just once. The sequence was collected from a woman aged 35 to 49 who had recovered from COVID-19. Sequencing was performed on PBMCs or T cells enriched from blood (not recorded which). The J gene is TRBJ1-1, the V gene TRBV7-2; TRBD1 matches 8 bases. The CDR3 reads CASSLQGAGNTEAFF. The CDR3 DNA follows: TGTGCCAGCAGCTTACAGGGGGCCGGGAACACTGAAGCTTTCTTT.